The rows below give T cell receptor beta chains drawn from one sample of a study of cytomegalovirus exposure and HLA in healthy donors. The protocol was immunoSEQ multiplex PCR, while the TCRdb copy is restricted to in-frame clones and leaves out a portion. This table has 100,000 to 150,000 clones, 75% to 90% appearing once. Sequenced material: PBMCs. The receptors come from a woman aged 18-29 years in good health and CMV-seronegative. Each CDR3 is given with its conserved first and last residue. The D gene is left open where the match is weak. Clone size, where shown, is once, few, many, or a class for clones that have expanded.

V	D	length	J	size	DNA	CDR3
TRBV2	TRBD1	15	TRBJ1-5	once	TGTGCCAGCAGACATGAAGGGGGCGCAGATCAGCCCCAGCATTTT	CASRHEGGADQPQHF
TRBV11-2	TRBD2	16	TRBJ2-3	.	TGTGCCAGCAGCTTAGGCAGCGGGGGGGTCGCAGATACGCAGTATTTT	CASSLGSGGVADTQYF
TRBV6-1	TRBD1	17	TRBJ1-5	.	TGTGCCAGCAGTGTCAACAGGGGGGTCAACCAGAATCAGCCCCAGCATTTT	CASSVNRGVNQNQPQHF
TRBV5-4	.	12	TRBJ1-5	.	TGTGCCAGCAGCTTAGGGGAGGGGCCCCAGCATTTT	CASSLGEGPQHF
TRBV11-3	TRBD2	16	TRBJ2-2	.	TGTGCCAGCGGCGAAAGCGGGGGGGCGTTCGACGGGGAGCTGTTTTTT	CASGESGGAFDGELFF
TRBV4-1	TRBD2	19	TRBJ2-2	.	TGCGCCAGCAGCCAAGATATTGTCGGAGCGGGGGGGAGAATGTGGGAGCTGTTTTTT	CASSQDIVGAGGRMWELFF
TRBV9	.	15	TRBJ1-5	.	TGTGCCAGCAGCTTGGCCCCGGGTCCCAATCAGCCCCAGCATTTT	CASSLAPGPNQPQHF
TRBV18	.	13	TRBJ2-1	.	TGTGCCAGCTCCCTCTCGGTAAAGCGTGAGCAGTTCTTC	CASSLSVKREQFF
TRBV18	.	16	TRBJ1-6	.	TGTGCCAGCTCACCCCCAGGGGCTAGAGGGGCTTCCCCCCTCCACTTT	CASSPPGARGASPLHF
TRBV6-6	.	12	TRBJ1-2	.	TGTGCCAGCAGTACCGGGGACTATGGCTACACCTTC	CASSTGDYGYTF
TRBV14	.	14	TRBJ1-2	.	TGTGCCAGCAATCCGGGGGGGGCGGACTATGGCTACACCTTC	CASNPGGADYGYTF
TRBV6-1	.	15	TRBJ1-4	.	TGTGCCAGCAGTGAATGGAGGGAGGTGGGTGAAAAACTGTTTTTT	CASSEWREVGEKLFF
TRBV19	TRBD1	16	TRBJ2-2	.	TGTGCCAGTAGTATAGGTCTCCGACAGGGGACCGGGGAGCTGTTTTTT	CASSIGLRQGTGELFF
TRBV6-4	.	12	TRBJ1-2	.	TGTGCCGCTATAAGACAAACCTATGGCTACACCTTC	CAAIRQTYGYTF
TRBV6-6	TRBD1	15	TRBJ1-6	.	TGTGCCAGCCACCCCCGGGACAGGCATAATTCACCCCTCCACTTT	CASHPRDRHNSPLHF
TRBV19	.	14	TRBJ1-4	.	TGTGCCACCCGCGGGGGGGTCGCCAATGAAAAACTGTTTTTT	CATRGGVANEKLFF
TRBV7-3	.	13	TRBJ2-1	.	TGTGCCAGCAGCTTAAGTCGGGGAAATGAGCAGTTCTTC	CASSLSRGNEQFF
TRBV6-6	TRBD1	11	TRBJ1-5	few	TGTGCCAGCAGTACCCAGGGGGCCCAGCATTTT	CASSTQGAQHF
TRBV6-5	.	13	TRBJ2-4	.	TGTGCCAGCCCTAGATTAGCCAAAAACATTCAGTACTTC	CASPRLAKNIQYF
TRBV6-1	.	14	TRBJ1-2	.	TGTGCCAGCAGTGAAGCGGGAGCTAACTATGGCTACACCTTC	CASSEAGANYGYTF
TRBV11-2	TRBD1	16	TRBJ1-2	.	TGTGCCAGCAGCTTTACCGGGACAGAAAATAACTATGGCTACACCTTC	CASSFTGTENNYGYTF
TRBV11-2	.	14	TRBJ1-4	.	TGTGCCAGCAGCCCAGCAGGGCTAAACGAAAAACTGTTTTTT	CASSPAGLNEKLFF
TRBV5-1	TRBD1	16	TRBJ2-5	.	TGCGCCAGCAGCGGGGGACCGGGACAGGGAGCGGAGACCCAGTACTTC	CASSGGPGQGAETQYF
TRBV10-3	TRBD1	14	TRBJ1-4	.	TGTGCCATCTGGACAGGGGGTTATAATGAAAAACTGTTTTTT	CAIWTGGYNEKLFF
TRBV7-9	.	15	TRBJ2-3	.	TGTGCCAGCAGCTTAGTAGGAGGGGGGGCCGATACGCAGTATTTT	CASSLVGGGADTQYF
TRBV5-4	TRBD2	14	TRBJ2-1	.	TGTGCCAGCAGCTTGGCGGGGGGACACAATGAGCAGTTCTTC	CASSLAGGHNEQFF
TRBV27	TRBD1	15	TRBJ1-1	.	TGTGCCAGCAGGGGGACAGGGCTCGGGGGCACTGAAGCTTTCTTT	CASRGTGLGGTEAFF
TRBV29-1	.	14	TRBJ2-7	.	TGCAGCGTTGAACTTCGACCACAGGTTGGGGAGCAGTACTTC	CSVELRPQVGEQYF
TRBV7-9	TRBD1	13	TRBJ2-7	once	TGTGCCAGCAGCTTAGGACAGGGGGAAGAGCAGTACTTC	CASSLGQGEEQYF
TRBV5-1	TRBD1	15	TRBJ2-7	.	TGCGCCAGCAGCTTGGAAGGGGGCCCGGTGAGGGAGCAGTACTTC	CASSLEGGPVREQYF
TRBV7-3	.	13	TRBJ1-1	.	TGTGCCAGCAGCTACAGGGAGGGCACTGAAGCTTTCTTT	CASSYREGTEAFF
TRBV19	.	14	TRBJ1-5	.	TGTGCCAGTAGTATAGGGGCAGGCAATCAGCCCCAGCATTTT	CASSIGAGNQPQHF
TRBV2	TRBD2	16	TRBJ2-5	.	TGTGCCAGCAGTCGACTAGCTAGGGGATCCGGAGAGACCCAGTACTTC	CASSRLARGSGETQYF
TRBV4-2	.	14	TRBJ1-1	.	TGTGCCAGCAGTGCAAAAGACAGGAACACTGAAGCTTTCTTT	CASSAKDRNTEAFF
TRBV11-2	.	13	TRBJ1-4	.	TGTGCCAGCAGCGTGACAGGTCGGGGAAAACTGTTTTTT	CASSVTGRGKLFF
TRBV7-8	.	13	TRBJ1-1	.	TGTGCCAGCAGCCCTCAGGGGAACACTGAAGCTTTCTTT	CASSPQGNTEAFF
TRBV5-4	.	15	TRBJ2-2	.	TGTGCCAGCAGCTATGTTGAACGGGACACCGGGGAGCTGTTTTTT	CASSYVERDTGELFF
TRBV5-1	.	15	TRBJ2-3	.	TGCGCCAGCAGCTTGGCGTTAGCAGGGGCAGATACGCAGTATTTT	CASSLALAGADTQYF
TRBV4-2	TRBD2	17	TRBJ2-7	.	TGTGCCAGCAGCCCGAGCCTTGGTGGCGGGGGGTCCTACGAGCAGTACTTC	CASSPSLGGGGSYEQYF
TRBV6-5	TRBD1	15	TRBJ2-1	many	TGTGCCAGCAGTTACCCCACGACAGGGGGGGGTGAGCAGTTCTTC	CASSYPTTGGGEQFF
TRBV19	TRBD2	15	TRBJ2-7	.	TGTGCCAGTAGTAGCCCGGCGGGGGGGTCCTACGAGCAGTACTTC	CASSSPAGGSYEQYF
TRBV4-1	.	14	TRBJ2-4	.	TGCGCCAGCAGCCAAGGAGGCAGCCTGAACATTCAGTACTTC	CASSQGGSLNIQYF
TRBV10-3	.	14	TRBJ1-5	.	TGTGCCATCAGTGACCGCAGGGGATGGCAGCCCCAGCATTTT	CAISDRRGWQPQHF
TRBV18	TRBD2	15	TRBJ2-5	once	TGTGCCAGCTCACCGCTGACTAGCGGTGGAGAGACCCAGTACTTC	CASSPLTSGGETQYF
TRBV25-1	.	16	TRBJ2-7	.	TGTGCCAGCAGTGCCGCCCCGGCAGGCCTTCGACACGAGCAGTACTTC	CASSAAPAGLRHEQYF
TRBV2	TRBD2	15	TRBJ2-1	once	TGTGCCAGCAGTGGCGGGGGGCCGACCTACAATGAGCAGTTCTTC	CASSGGGPTYNEQFF
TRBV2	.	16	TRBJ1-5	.	TGTGCCAGCAGTGAAGTACGTTTCAGGGTCCCTCAGCCCCAGCATTTT	CASSEVRFRVPQPQHF
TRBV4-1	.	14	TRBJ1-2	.	TGCGCCAGCAGCCCATCCCGAGACAGCTATGGCTACACCTTC	CASSPSRDSYGYTF